Listed below are T cell receptor beta chains from one sample, sequenced in a study of blood T cell repertoires in COVID-19. Produced via immunoSEQ multiplex PCR; TCRdb's table is partial and in-frame only. The sample holds roughly 21,000 clones, around nine tenths seen once. The source material was peripheral blood. The source of these receptors is a man aged 65-85 years with active COVID-19. CDR3s include the opening cysteine and the closing phenylalanine or tryptophan. Fields, in order: D gene, clone size, J gene, V gene, CDR3 protein, CDR3 DNA. A D gene is named only where the DNA matches it firmly. Part of the rows lack a size; the others show once, few, many or a class for expanded clones.

d_call: .
clone_size: .
j_call: TRBJ2-5
v_call: TRBV2
cdr3_aa: CASSVDFQETQYF
cdr3_nt: TGTGCCAGCAGTGTAGATTTCCAAGAGACCCAGTACTTC

d_call: .
clone_size: few
j_call: TRBJ1-4
v_call: TRBV6-5
cdr3_aa: CASRPSRQGSEKLFF
cdr3_nt: TGTGCCAGCAGACCCTCCCGGCAGGGGAGTGAAAAACTGTTTTTT

d_call: TRBD1
clone_size: .
j_call: TRBJ2-2
v_call: TRBV15
cdr3_aa: CATSTWDRANTGELFF
cdr3_nt: TGTGCCACCAGCACTTGGGACAGGGCGAACACCGGGGAGCTGTTTTTT

d_call: .
clone_size: .
j_call: TRBJ1-2
v_call: TRBV28
cdr3_aa: CASTRGDTRTDGYTF
cdr3_nt: TGTGCCAGCACCCGTGGGGACACCAGGACGGATGGCTACACCTTC

d_call: TRBD2
clone_size: .
j_call: TRBJ2-5
v_call: TRBV5-4
cdr3_aa: CASSERGTRETQYF
cdr3_nt: TGTGCCTCTAGCGAGCGGGGCACGAGGGAGACCCAGTACTTC

d_call: .
clone_size: few
j_call: TRBJ2-4
v_call: TRBV7-9
cdr3_aa: CASSDPEGRKNIQYF
cdr3_nt: TGTGCCAGCAGCGACCCAGAAGGGAGGAAAAACATTCAGTACTTC

d_call: .
clone_size: .
j_call: TRBJ1-5
v_call: TRBV19
cdr3_aa: CASSIVGDQPQHF
cdr3_nt: TGTGCCAGTAGTATAGTAGGGGATCAGCCCCAGCATTTT

d_call: .
clone_size: .
j_call: TRBJ1-1
v_call: TRBV12-3/TRBV12-4
cdr3_aa: CASSPGLITEAFF
cdr3_nt: TGTGCCAGCAGCCCGGGACTGATCACTGAAGCTTTCTTT

d_call: TRBD2
clone_size: .
j_call: TRBJ2-1
v_call: TRBV13
cdr3_aa: CASSSSGEGHNEQFF
cdr3_nt: TGTGCCAGCAGCTCTAGCGGGGAAGGCCACAATGAGCAGTTCTTC

d_call: .
clone_size: .
j_call: TRBJ1-1
v_call: TRBV11-1
cdr3_aa: CASSWTPDLNTEAFF
cdr3_nt: TGTGCCAGCAGCTGGACACCGGATTTGAACACTGAAGCTTTCTTT

d_call: .
clone_size: .
j_call: TRBJ2-1
v_call: TRBV30
cdr3_aa: CAWSVRGVLGNEQFF
cdr3_nt: TGTGCCTGGAGTGTACGCGGGGTTCTTGGAAATGAGCAGTTCTTC

d_call: .
clone_size: once
j_call: TRBJ1-3
v_call: TRBV6-6
cdr3_aa: CASSRPYSGTANSGNTIYF
cdr3_nt: TGTGCCAGCAGTCGCCCTTACTCCGGGACTGCCAACTCTGGAAACACCATATATTTT

d_call: .
clone_size: .
j_call: TRBJ2-5
v_call: TRBV10-1
cdr3_aa: CASSDAGGLNQETQYF
cdr3_nt: TGCGCCAGCAGTGATGCCGGCGGACTTAACCAAGAGACCCAGTACTTC

d_call: TRBD2
clone_size: .
j_call: TRBJ2-7
v_call: TRBV20-1
cdr3_aa: CSASGLAGGRPYEQYF
cdr3_nt: TGCAGTGCTAGTGGGCTAGCGGGGGGAAGACCCTACGAGCAGTACTTC

d_call: TRBD1
clone_size: .
j_call: TRBJ2-7
v_call: TRBV6-5
cdr3_aa: CASSYLDRGYEQYF
cdr3_nt: TGTGCCAGCAGTTACCTGGACAGGGGGTACGAGCAGTACTTC

d_call: TRBD1
clone_size: .
j_call: TRBJ2-1
v_call: TRBV18
cdr3_aa: CASSPRTGGYNEQFF
cdr3_nt: TGTGCCAGCTCACCAAGGACAGGGGGGTACAATGAGCAGTTCTTC